In its sample, the clone carrying this T cell receptor beta chain was seen a few times. The record originates from a study of beta chain features in type 1 diabetes. Germline loops: CDR1 SGHDT, CDR2 YYEEEE. This CDR3 has 12 amino acids. Trimming removed 3 bases at V and 9 bases at J, with 10 bases between. Investigators reverse transcribed all isolated RNA, so they sequenced expressed TCRB transcripts. This table comes from immunoSEQ multiplex PCR, and its TCRdb copy is limited to in-frame clones, with some not included. Of a few hundred thousand clones in the sample, roughly 12% were seen once. This chain uses TRBV5-6 with TRBJ2-1; D is possibly TRBD2 (5 bases). The sequencing input was naive CD4+ T cells from blood. This TCR came from a man between 18 and 35 years old in good health. The CDR3 reads CASSSLGFEQFF. The CDR3 bases are TGTGCCAGCAGCTCACTAGGATTTGAGCAGTTCTTC. Filled out from reference TRBV5-6 and TRBJ2-1, the complete variable domain reads DAGVTQSPTHLIKTRGQQVTLRCSPKSGHDTVSWYQQALGQGPQFIFQYYEEEERQRGNFPDRFSGHQFPNYSSELNVNALLLGDSALYLCASSSLGFEQFFGPGTRLTVL.